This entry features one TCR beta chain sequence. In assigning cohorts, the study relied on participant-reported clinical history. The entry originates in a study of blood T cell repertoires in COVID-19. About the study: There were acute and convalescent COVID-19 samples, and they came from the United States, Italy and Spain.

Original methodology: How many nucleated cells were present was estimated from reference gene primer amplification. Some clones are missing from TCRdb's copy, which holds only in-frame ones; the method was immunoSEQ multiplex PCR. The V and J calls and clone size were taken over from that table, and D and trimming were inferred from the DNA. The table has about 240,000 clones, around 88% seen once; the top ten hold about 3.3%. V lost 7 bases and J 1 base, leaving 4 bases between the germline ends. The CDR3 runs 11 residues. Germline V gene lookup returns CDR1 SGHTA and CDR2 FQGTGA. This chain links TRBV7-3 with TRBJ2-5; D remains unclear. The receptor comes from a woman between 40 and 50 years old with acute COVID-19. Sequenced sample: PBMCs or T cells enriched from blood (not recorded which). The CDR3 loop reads CASKLQETQYF. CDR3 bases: TGTGCCAGCAAACTCCAAGAGACCCAGTACTTC.